Below are 23 T cell receptor beta chains sequenced from a single sample in a study of radiation and T cells in renal cell carcinoma. This table comes from immunoSEQ multiplex PCR, and its TCRdb copy is limited to in-frame clones, with some not included. The sample yields some 100,000 clones, 82% seen once. Documented time point: baseline pretreatment blood. Sample treatment: 15 Gy SBRT to primary tumor, nephrectomy 4 weeks later. The source material was blood, sampled from a patient whose treatment included radiotherapy and nephrectomy. These receptors were collected from a man in his sixties with renal cell carcinoma.

This clone was picked up a small number of times. The J gene is TRBJ1-6, the V gene TRBV6-5, with a weak D call TRBD1 (5 bases). The germline V gene encodes CDR1 MNHEY and CDR2 SVGAGI. V gave up 7 bases and J gave up 9 bases, with 16 bases separating them. This CDR3 has 14 amino acids. DNA of the CDR3: TGTGCCAGCACCGACCAGGGACGAAGTTCACCCCTCCACTTT. This sequence encodes CASTDQGRSSPLHF.

J is TRBJ2-1 and V is TRBV4-2; perhaps TRBD2 as D (5 bases). Germline CDR1 LGHNA, CDR2 YNFKEQ. This CDR3 is built from 17 residues. V lost 2 bases, J lost 5 bases, and 19 bases lay in between. The CDR3: CASSQRTPTSGNNEQFF. As DNA, the CDR3 is TGTGCCAGCAGCCAAAGGACTCCGACCTCAGGAAACAATGAGCAGTTCTTC.

Concerning this clone itself: A junction end diverges from the germline sequence, so it may reflect a read error. This sequence joins TRBV15 and TRBJ2-7; no clear D gene. The germline V gene has CDR1 LNHNV and CDR2 YYDKDF (reference sequence). The CDR3 contains 13 residues. CDR3 coding DNA: TGTGCCACCAGCAGAGACAGAACCTACGCGCAGTACTTC. It encodes CATSRDRTYAQYF.

This sequence joins TRBV9 and TRBJ2-5; 10 bases agree with TRBD2. In germline, CDR1 is SGDLS, CDR2 YYNGEE. Trimming at V came to 4 bases and at J to 2 bases, leaving 5 bases not matched to a gene. CDR3 length: 15 amino acids. The DNA of the CDR3 is TGTGCCAGCAGCACTACTAGCGGGAAGCAAGAGACCCAGTACTTC. Amino acids: CASSTTSGKQETQYF.

This chain links TRBV5-1 with TRBJ2-3; 7 bases align to TRBD2. This CDR3 is 13 amino acids long. Per the germline V gene, CDR1 is SGHRS and CDR2 is YFSETQ. Trimming removed 5 bases from V and 6 bases from J; junction bases left unmatched: 6. The CDR3 loop is CASRVAGADTQYF. CDR3 coding DNA: TGCGCCAGCAGAGTTGCGGGAGCGGATACGCAGTATTTT.

This chain connects TRBV4-1 to TRBJ2-1; possible D gene TRBD2, 6 bases. CDR1 and CDR2 from the germline V gene are MGHRA and YSYEKL. The V end was cut by 0 bases, the J end by 3 bases, with 15 bases between. CDR3 length equals 17 residues. The CDR3 sequence is CASSQDFGEASYNEQFF. CDR3 coding DNA: TGCGCCAGCAGCCAAGATTTCGGGGAGGCCAGCTACAATGAGCAGTTCTTC.

The chain joins TRBV6-1 to TRBJ1-3, with TRBD1 as a possible D gene (6 bases). Germline CDR1 MNHNS, CDR2 SASEGT. The CDR3 is 14 amino acids. V gave up 7 bases and J gave up 0 bases, with 10 bases separating them. The CDR3 DNA follows: TGTGCCAGCATAGAACAGGGCTCTGGAAACACCATATATTTT. This gives the protein CASIEQGSGNTIYF.

This clone is termed medium-sized. The chain has TRBV11-2 and TRBJ2-7; TRBD1 matches 9 bases. The CDR3 totals 14 residues. Per germline, CDR1 SGHAT and CDR2 FQNNGV. V lost 7 bases, J lost 5 bases, and 9 bases stayed unmatched. Here the CDR3 DNA reads TGTGCCAGCACCTTTGGGACAGGGACTAACGAGCAGTACTTC. Amino acids: CASTFGTGTNEQYF.

This clone has just a few counts. This chain links TRBV11-2 with TRBJ2-3, with TRBD2 identical over 7 bases. J gave up 2 bases and V 1 base, and 6 bases lay outside the gene matches. The CDR3 covers 16 residues. Germline CDR1 and CDR2: SGHAT and FQNNGV. The CDR3 region is CASSLGSGLSTDTQYF. DNA for the CDR3: TGTGCCAGCAGCTTAGGGTCGGGACTATCCACAGATACGCAGTATTTT.

This clone was counted between two and nine times. V is TRBV7-2 and J is TRBJ2-3, with a weak D call TRBD1 (5 bases). CDR1 and CDR2 (germline): SGHTA, FQGNSA. V was shortened by 5 bases and J by 6 bases, with 12 bases between the two germline ends. The CDR3 sequence is 13 residues long. The CDR3 DNA is TGTGCCAGCAGCCCAGGGTGGGCGGATACGCAGTATTTT. It encodes CASSPGWADTQYF.

V is TRBV21-1 and J is TRBJ1-3. TRBV21-1 is a known pseudogene. The CDR3 spans 22 residues. CDR3 sequence reads: CASSTPGSTKRGRASSGNTIYF. In DNA, the CDR3 is TGTGCCAGCAGCACCCCGGGGTCCACCAAGAGGGGGAGGGCCAGCTCTGGAAACACCATATATTTT.

V usage is TRBV14 and J usage is TRBJ1-1; 7 bases align to TRBD1. In germline, CDR1 is SGHDN, CDR2 FVKESK. V was pared by 5 bases and J by 2 bases, with 5 bases of the junction left unmatched. CDR3 length: 14 amino acids. CDR3 protein: CASSLRTGNTEAFF. As DNA, the CDR3 is TGTGCCAGCAGCTTAAGGACAGGCAACACTGAAGCTTTCTTT.

CDR3 region: CASSYNEQFF. The CDR3 DNA is TGCGCCAGCAGTTACAATGAGCAGTTCTTC. This chain joins TRBV5-1 and TRBJ2-1; D unclear. V lost 5 bases and J lost 4, with 1 base in between. This CDR3 comprises 10 residues. CDR1 is SGHRS and CDR2 is YFSETQ in the germline V gene.

The chain is built from TRBV27 and TRBJ2-1; TRBD1 agrees at 7 bases. The V segment lost 5 bases and the J segment 4 bases; nucleotides outside the gene matches: 2. The CDR3 runs to 13 residues. Germline assignment: CDR1 MNHEY and CDR2 SMNVEV (reference sequence). CDR3 nucleotide sequence: TGTGCCAGCAGTGCGACAGGGTACAATGAGCAGTTCTTC. Residues: CASSATGYNEQFF.

The chain employs TRBV11-3 and TRBJ2-5; 11 bases align to TRBD1. V shed 4 bases and J 3 bases; nucleotides not matched to a gene: 4. Germline CDR1 SGHNT, CDR2 YENEEA. There are 15 residues in the CDR3. CDR3 in amino acids: CASSWGQGVEETQYF. CDR3 coding DNA: TGTGCCAGCAGCTGGGGACAGGGGGTCGAAGAGACCCAGTACTTC.

This sequence joins TRBV11-2 and TRBJ2-7; 7 bases fit TRBD1. From germline, CDR1 is SGHAT and CDR2 FQNNGV. The junction had 11 bases not matched to a gene; V was cut back by 3 bases and J by 3 bases. The CDR3 sequence is 16 residues long. CDR3 in DNA: TGTGCCAGCAGCTTCCGACAGGGCTGGGGGAGCTACGAGCAGTACTTC. Amino acid sequence: CASSFRQGWGSYEQYF. The whole variable domain, filled in from reference TRBV11-2 and TRBJ2-7, reads EAGVAQSPRYKIIEKRQSVAFWCNPISGHATLYWYQQILGQGPKLLIQFQNNGVVDDSQLPKDRFSAERLKGVDSTLKIQPAKLEDSAVYLCASSFRQGWGSYEQYFGPGTRLTVT.

This chain links TRBV10-3 with TRBJ1-4; the D is unclear. Germline-derived CDR1 and CDR2 are ENHRY and SYGVKD. The CDR3 has 13 amino acids. Trimming shortened V by 3 bases and J by 3 bases, and 5 bases separated the two germline ends. CDR3 sequence (DNA): TGTGCCATCAGTGATAGTGCTAATGAAAAACTGTTTTTT. Translated, it gives CAISDSANEKLFF.

The chain combines TRBV18 with TRBJ2-3, with 14 nucleotides matching TRBD2. The V and J ends lost 6 bases and 5 bases, in that order; junction bases with no gene match: 19. The CDR3 loop spans 20 amino acids. Germline CDR1 and CDR2: KGHSH and LQKENI. For the CDR3, the DNA is TGTGCCAGCTCCCAAACCGGGACTAGCGGGAGTAGGGGATTACGAGATACGCAGTATTTT. This sequence encodes CASSQTGTSGSRGLRDTQYF.

The CDR3 sequence is CSVPSGYTGELFF. CDR3 DNA: TGCAGCGTCCCGAGCGGATACACCGGGGAGCTGTTTTTT. The chain joins TRBV29-1 to TRBJ2-2; tentative D call: TRBD2 (5 bases). Trimming left V 6 bases short and J 3 bases short, with 11 bases between. CDR1 is SQVTM, CDR2 ANQGSEA, per germline. The CDR3 runs to 13 residues.

The chain joins TRBV6-6 to TRBJ1-2; D ambiguous. The V gene lost 6 bases and the J gene lost 8 bases, with 13 bases spanning the gap. CDR1 and CDR2 from the germline V gene are MNHNY and SVGAGI (reference sequence). CDR3 length: 12 amino acids. The CDR3 DNA reads as TGTGCCAGCAGGGAGGGAATCGGAGGCTACACCTTC. Translated, it gives CASREGIGGYTF.

The J gene is TRBJ2-2, the V gene TRBV5-5, with D perhaps matching TRBD2 (5 bases). Trimming pared 0 bases from V and 7 bases from J, leaving 13 bases between. The CDR3 length is 15 residues. Germline CDR1 and CDR2: SGHKS and YYEKEE (reference sequence). For the CDR3, the DNA is TGTGCCAGCAGCTTGGAGCTAGCCTCGATCGGGGAGCTGTTTTTT. Translating it yields CASSLELASIGELFF. Full variable domain (rest looked up from reference TRBV5-5 and TRBJ2-2): DAGVTQSPTHLIKTRGQQVTLRCSPISGHKSVSWYQQVLGQGPQFIFQYYEKEERGRGNFPDRFSARQFPNYSSELNVNALLLGDSALYLCASSLELASIGELFFGEGSRLTVL.

The table lists this clone with a count of one. V gene TRBV6-5 combines with J gene TRBJ2-1, with TRBD2 identical over 7 bases. The germline V gene has CDR1 MNHEY and CDR2 SVGAGI. V was clipped by 0 bases and J by 8 bases; unmatched bases: 7. The length of the CDR3 is 15 residues. CDR3 DNA sequence: TGTGCCAGCAGTTACTCCGTGGGAGGGCCACATGAGCAGTTCTTC. Its protein is CASSYSVGGPHEQFF.

The CDR3 sequence is CASSLGGQGAYNEQFF. In DNA form, the CDR3 reads TGTGCCAGCAGCTTGGGGGGACAGGGGGCTTACAATGAGCAGTTCTTC. This chain joins TRBV5-4 and TRBJ2-1; 12 nucleotides match TRBD1. This CDR3 region has 16 residues. After removal of 0 bases from V and 4 bases from J, the junction contained 2 bases not matched to a gene. CDR1 and CDR2 (germline): SGHNT, YYREEE (reference sequence).